This TCR beta chain came from a study of T cells in Graves' hyperthyroidism and ophthalmopathy. This clonotype was found many times. The CDR3 spans 17 residues. Per germline, CDR1 MNHEY and CDR2 SVGAGI. Trimming left V 4 bases short and J 8 bases short, with 23 bases between. Those patients with uncontrolled infection, other autoimmune disease, pregnancy or lactation were excluded. The investigators amplified TCR beta CDR3 regions from RNA transcripts. The HTBI set primed first-round TCR CDR3 RT-PCR. One entry per CDR3 protein results from TCRdb running MiXCR on the multiplex PCR reads. The sample shows roughly 700,000 distinct CDR3 sequences, 17% of them seen only once.

Sequencing was carried out using blood. This chain connects TRBV6-5 to TRBJ1-4, with a weak D call TRBD1 (5 bases). This clonotype originated in a man aged 50 to 60 with Graves' hyperthyroidism. The CDR3 region is CASSSRKGPYNDEKLFF. The CDR3 DNA reads as TGTGCCAGCAGTTCTCGAAAGGGGCCCTACAACGACGAAAAACTGTTTTTT.